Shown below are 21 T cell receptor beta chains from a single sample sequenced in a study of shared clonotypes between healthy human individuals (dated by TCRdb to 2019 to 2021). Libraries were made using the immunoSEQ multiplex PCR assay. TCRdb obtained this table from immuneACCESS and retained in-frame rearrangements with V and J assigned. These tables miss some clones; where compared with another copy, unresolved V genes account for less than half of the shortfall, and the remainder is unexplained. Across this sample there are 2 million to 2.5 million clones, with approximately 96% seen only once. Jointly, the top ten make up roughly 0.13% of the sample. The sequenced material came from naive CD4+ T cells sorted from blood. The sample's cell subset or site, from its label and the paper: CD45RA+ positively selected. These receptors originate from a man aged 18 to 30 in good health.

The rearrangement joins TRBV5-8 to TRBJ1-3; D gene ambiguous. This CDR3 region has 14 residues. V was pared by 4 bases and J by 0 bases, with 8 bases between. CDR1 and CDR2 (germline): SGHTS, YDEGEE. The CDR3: CASSLGYSGNTIYF. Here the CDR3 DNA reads TGTGCCAGCAGCCTGGGATACTCTGGAAACACCATATATTTT.

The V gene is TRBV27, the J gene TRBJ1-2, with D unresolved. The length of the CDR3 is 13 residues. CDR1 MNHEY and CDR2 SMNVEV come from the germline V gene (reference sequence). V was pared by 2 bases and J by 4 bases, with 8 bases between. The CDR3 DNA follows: TGTGCCAGCAGTTTAAAGGGTCCCTATGGCTACACCTTC. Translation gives CASSLKGPYGYTF.

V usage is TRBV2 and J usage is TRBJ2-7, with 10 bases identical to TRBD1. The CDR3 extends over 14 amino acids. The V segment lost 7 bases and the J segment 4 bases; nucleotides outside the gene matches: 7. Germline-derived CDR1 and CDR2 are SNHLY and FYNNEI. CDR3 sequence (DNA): TGTGCCAGCAACAAGGACAGGGGGGAGTACGAGCAGTACTTC. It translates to CASNKDRGEYEQYF.

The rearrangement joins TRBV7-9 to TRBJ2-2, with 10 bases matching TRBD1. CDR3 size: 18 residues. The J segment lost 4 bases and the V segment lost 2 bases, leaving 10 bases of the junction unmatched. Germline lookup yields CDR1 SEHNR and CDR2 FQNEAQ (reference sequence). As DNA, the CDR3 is TGTGCCAGCAGCTTATCTCTCGGGGACAGGGGAGTCACCGGGGAGCTGTTTTTT. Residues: CASSLSLGDRGVTGELFF.

The CDR3 loop reads CASSQEQGRYEQYF. The CDR3 DNA sequence: TGTGCCAGCAGCCAGGAACAGGGTCGCTACGAGCAGTACTTC. The chain combines TRBV7-2 with TRBJ2-7, with D tentatively TRBD1 (6 bases). V shed 5 bases and J shed 3 bases, with 14 bases lying between them. Germline-derived CDR1 and CDR2 are SGHTA and FQGNSA. This CDR3 is built from 14 residues.

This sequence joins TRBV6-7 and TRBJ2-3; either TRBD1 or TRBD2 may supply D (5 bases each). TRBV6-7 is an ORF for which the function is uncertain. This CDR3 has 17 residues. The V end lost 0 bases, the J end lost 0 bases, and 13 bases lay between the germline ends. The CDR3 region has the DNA TGTGCCAGCAGTTACTCTGCTCCCGGGGCTAGCACAGATACGCAGTATTTT. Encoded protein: CASSYSAPGASTDTQYF.

The CDR3 DNA reads TGTGCCACCAGCAGAGAACGGGGAACTAATGAAAAACTGTTTTTT. This sequence encodes CATSRERGTNEKLFF. This chain connects TRBV15 to TRBJ1-4; D remains unclear. V gave up 0 bases and J gave up 1 base, with 6 bases separating them. The germline CDR1 and CDR2 sequences are LNHNV and YYDKDF (reference sequence). The CDR3 runs 15 residues. Combining the CDR3 with reference TRBV15 and TRBJ1-4 gives the whole variable domain DAMVIQNPRYQVTQFGKPVTLSCSQTLNHNVMYWYQQKSSQAPKLLFHYYDKDFNNEADTPDNFQSRRPNTSFCFLDIRSPGLGDTAMYLCATSRERGTNEKLFFGSGTQLSVL.

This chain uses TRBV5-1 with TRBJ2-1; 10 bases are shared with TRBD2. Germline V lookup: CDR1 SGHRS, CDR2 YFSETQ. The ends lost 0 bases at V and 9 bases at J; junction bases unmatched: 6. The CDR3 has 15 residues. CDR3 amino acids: CASSLDSGRAGEQFF. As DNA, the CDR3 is TGCGCCAGCAGCTTGGACAGCGGGAGGGCTGGTGAGCAGTTCTTC.

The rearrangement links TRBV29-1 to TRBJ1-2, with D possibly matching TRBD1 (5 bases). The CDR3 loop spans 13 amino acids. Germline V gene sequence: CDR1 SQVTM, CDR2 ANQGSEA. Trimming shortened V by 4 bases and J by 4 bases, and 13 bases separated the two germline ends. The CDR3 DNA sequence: TGCAGCGTTGCCCTTAGCCAGGGCTATGGCTACACCTTC. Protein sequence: CSVALSQGYGYTF. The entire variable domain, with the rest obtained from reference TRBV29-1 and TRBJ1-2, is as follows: SAVISQKPSRDICQRGTSLTIQCQVDSQVTMMFWYRQQPGQSLTLIATANQGSEATYESGFVIDKFPISRPNLTFSTLTVSNMSPEDSSIYLCSVALSQGYGYTFGSGTRLTVV.

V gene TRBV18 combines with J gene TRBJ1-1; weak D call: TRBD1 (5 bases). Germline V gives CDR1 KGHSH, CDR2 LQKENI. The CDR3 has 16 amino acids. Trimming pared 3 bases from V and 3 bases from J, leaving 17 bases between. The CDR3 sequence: CASSPNQGLWDTEAFF. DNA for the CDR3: TGTGCCAGCTCACCTAACCAGGGTTTGTGGGACACTGAAGCTTTCTTT.

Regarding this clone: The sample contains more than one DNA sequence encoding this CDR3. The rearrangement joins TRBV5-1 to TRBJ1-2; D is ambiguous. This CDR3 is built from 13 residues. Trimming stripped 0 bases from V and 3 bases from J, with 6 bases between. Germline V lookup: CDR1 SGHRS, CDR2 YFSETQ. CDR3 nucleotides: TGCGCCAGCAGCTTGGGTGGAGACTATGGCTACACCTTC. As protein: CASSLGGDYGYTF. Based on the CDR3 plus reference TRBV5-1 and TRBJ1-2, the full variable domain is KAGVTQTPRYLIKTRGQQVTLSCSPISGHRSVSWYQQTPGQGLQFLFEYFSETQRNKGNFPGRFSGRQFSNSRSEMNVSTLELGDSALYLCASSLGGDYGYTFGSGTRLTVV.

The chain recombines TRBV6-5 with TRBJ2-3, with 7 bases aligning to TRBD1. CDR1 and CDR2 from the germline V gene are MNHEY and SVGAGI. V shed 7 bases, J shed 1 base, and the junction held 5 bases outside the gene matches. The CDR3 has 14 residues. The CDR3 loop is CASTRTGGTDTQYF. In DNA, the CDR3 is TGTGCCAGCACCAGGACAGGAGGCACAGATACGCAGTATTTT.

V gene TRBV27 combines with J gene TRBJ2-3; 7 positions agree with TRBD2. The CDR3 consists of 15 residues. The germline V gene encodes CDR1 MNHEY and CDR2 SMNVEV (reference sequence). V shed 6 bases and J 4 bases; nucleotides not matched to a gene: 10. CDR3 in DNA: TGTGCCAGCAGCTCTCTAGGACTAGAGCCAGATACGCAGTATTTT. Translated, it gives CASSSLGLEPDTQYF.

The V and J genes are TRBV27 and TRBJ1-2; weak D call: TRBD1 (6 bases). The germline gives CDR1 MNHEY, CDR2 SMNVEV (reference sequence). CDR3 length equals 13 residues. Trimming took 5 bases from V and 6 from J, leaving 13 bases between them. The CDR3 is CASSHREADGYTF. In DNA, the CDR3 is TGTGCCAGCAGTCACAGGGAGGCGGATGGCTACACCTTC.

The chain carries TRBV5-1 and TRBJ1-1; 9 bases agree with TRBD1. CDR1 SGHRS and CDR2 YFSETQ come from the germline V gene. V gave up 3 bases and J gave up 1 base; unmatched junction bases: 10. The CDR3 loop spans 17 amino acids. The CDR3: CASSSGGTGWANTEAFF. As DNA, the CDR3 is TGCGCCAGCAGCTCTGGCGGGACAGGGTGGGCGAACACTGAAGCTTTCTTT.

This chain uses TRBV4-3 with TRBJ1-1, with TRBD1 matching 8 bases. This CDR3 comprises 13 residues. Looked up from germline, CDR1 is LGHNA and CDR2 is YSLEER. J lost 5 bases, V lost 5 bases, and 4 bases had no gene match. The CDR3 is CASSSRQGTEAFF. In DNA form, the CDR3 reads TGCGCCAGCAGCTCCCGACAGGGGACTGAAGCTTTCTTT.

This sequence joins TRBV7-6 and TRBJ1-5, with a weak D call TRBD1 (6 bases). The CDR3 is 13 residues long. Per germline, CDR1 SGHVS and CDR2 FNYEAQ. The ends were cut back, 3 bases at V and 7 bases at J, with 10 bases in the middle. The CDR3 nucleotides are TGTGCCAGCAGCTTGTCGGGGGCGCAGCCCCAGCATTTT. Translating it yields CASSLSGAQPQHF.

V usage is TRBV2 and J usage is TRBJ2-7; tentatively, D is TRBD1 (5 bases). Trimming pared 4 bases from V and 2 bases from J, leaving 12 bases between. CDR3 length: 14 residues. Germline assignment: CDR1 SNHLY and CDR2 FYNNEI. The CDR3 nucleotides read TGTGCCAGCAGTGTTCAGGGAACAACCTACGAGCAGTACTTC. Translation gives CASSVQGTTYEQYF.

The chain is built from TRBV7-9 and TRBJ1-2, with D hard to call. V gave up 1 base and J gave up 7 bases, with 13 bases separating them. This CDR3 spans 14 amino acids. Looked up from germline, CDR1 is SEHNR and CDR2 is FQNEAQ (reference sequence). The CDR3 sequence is CASSLEVGPAGYTF. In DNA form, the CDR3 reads TGTGCCAGCAGCTTAGAGGTAGGGCCGGCTGGCTACACCTTC.

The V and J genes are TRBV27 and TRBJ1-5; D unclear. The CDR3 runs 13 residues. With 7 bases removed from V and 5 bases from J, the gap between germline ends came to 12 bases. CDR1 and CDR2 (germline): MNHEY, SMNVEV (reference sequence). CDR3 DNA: TGTGCCAGCACCATAGTCATCTATCAGCCCCAGCATTTT. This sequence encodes CASTIVIYQPQHF.

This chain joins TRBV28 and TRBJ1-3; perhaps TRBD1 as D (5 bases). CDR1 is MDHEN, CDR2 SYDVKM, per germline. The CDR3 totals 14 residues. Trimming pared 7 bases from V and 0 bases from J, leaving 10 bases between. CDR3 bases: TGTGCCAGCACTGACAGTAGCTCTGGAAACACCATATATTTT. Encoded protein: CASTDSSSGNTIYF.